This TCR beta chain comes out of a study of T cell responses to AZD1222 COVID-19 vaccine listed by TCRdb under 2021. As for the study more broadly: TCR sequencing was performed for about 250 trial participants, of whom 207 were given two doses of AZD1222 and around 26 were given two doses of MenACWY control vaccine. Trial participants were enrolled by age into subgroups of 18-55, 56-69 and 70-plus years, and around 140, 26 and 57 TCR-sequenced participants, respectively, were included in these subgroups.

General study outcomes and caveats: Vaccine-associated CD4 TCRs spanned the whole spike protein, with dominant responses in regions 160-218 and 743-854. Nearly half of unique spike-specific TCRs reportedly recognized epitopes outside regions mutated in the B.1.351 and B.1.1.7 variants. After two AZD1222 doses, spike-specific TCR breadth and depth were significantly higher than at day 0 and than in MenACWY recipients. Conclusions about previously exposed vaccinees are limited, since just five or six AZD1222 recipients were seropositive for SARS-CoV-2 at baseline. In the small 56-69-year group, the increase in depth fell short of significance, most likely because of low power. Most participants were white British and females outnumbered males, and the authors suggested that clonal diversity may have been underestimated. No day 14 peak-response samples were available, so repertoires were characterized only after the peak T cell response.

The CDR3 regions of human TCRbeta chains were subjected to immunosequencing. The original pipeline was this. TCRs in the repertoires were matched against a reference library of SARS-CoV-2-specific TCRs that had been generated with the MIRA antigen-specificity platform. Breadth meant the fraction of unique TCRs that were SARS-CoV-2-associated, whereas depth meant the fraction of total T cells that were SARS-CoV-2-associated. Using the MIRA data, each spike-specific TCR was assigned both to the spike region to which the TCR was reactive and to a CD4 or CD8 class. Log10-transformed breadth and depth values were compared by one-way ANOVA with Sidak's multiple comparisons tests. TCRdb's version of the immuneACCESS table is confined to in-frame rearrangements and falls short of the full clone set. An unresolved V gene accounts for under half of the shortfall where checked; the remainder is of unknown origin. The DNA gave D and trimming, while V, J and clone size come from that table. The sample has about 180,000 clones on record, over 80% of them singletons. Roughly 1% of the sample comes from the top ten.

This clone was recorded only once. Which antigen it targets is not known. Per-nucleotide qualities are absent, and no much larger clonotype sits a single base away. The meaning of the sample's time point label: about 28 days (+/-7) after the second vaccine dose. Interpreted using the paper, the treatment or condition label stands for: meningococcal conjugate vaccine given as trial control. Samples from vaccinated people were obtained from the UK trials COV001 and COV002, which included a single-blind randomized controlled phase 2/3 trial of AZD1222 (ChAdOx1 nCoV-19) in healthy adults. Trial participant PBMC samples were collected at day 0 and day 28 after the second dose for TCRbeta chain sequencing. The material was peripheral blood, obtained 28 days after the second dose of the MenACWY control vaccine. This clonotype originated in an adult who received the MenACWY meningococcal vaccine as a control.

The CDR3 sequence is CAWSGSDPGYTF. Read as DNA, the sequence is TGTGCCTGGAGTGGCTCAGACCCTGGCTACACCTTC. The chain uses TRBV30 and TRBJ1-2; a confident D gene designation cannot be given. The trim is 1 base for V and 7 bases for J, with a gap of 10 bases between the germline ends. The germline V gene (reference sequence) gives CDR1 as GTSNPN and CDR2 as SVGIG. Including the terminal cysteine and phenylalanine, the CDR3 comprises 12 residues. Only the CDR3 DNA is retained, 36 bases long and in frame from the first base.